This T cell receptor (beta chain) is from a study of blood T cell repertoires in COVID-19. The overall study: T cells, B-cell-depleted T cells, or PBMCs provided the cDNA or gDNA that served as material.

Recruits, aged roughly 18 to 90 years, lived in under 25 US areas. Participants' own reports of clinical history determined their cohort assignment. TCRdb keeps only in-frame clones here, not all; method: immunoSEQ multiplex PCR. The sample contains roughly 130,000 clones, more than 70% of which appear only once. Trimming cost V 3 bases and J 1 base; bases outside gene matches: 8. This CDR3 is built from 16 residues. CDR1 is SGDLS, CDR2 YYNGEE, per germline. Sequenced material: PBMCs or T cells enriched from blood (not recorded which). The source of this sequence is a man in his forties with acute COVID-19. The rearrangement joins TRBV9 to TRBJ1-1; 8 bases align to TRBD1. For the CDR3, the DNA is TGTGCCAGCAGCGCTAATCCGGGACAGGCGAACACTGAAGCTTTCTTT. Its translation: CASSANPGQANTEAFF.